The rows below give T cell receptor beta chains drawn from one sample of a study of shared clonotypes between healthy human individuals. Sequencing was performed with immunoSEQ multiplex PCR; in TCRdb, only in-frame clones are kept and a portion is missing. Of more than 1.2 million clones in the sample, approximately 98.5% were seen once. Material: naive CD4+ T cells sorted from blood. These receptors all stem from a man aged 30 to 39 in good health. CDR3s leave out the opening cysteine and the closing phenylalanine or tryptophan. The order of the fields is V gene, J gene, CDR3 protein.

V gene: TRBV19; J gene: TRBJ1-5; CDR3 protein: ASSITFQPQH
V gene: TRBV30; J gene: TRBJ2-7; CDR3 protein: AWSQAYEQY
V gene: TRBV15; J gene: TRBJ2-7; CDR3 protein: ATSSARGEQY
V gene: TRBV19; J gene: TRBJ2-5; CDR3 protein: ASSRDSSRAQY
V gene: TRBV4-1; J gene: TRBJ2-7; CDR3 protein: ASSPGQEYEQY
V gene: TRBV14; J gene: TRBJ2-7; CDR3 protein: ASSHGGTGAEQY
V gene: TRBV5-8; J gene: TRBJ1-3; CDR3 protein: ASSLGQSSGNTIY
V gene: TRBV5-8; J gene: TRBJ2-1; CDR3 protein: ASSYGTSGLADNEQF
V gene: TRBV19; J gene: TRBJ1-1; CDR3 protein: ASKPTGTEAF
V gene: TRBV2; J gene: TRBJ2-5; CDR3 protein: ASSFEQDEETQY
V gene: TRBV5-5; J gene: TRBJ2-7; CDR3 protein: ASSMTGSSYEQY
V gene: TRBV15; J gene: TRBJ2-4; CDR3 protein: ATSRARGLAGNLAKNIQY
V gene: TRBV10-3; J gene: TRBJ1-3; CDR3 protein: AASGQGAASSGNTIY
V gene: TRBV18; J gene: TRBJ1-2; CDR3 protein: ASSPLAENYGYT
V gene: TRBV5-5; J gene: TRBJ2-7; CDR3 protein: ASRPLTGGRGNEQY
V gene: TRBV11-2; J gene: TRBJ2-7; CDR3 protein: ASSLVGQGTYEQY
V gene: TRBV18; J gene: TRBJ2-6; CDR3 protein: ASLGAPGANVLT
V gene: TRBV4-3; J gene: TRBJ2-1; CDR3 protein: ASSQGTSGIFDHEQF
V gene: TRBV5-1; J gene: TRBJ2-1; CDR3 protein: ASSQGQRYNEQF
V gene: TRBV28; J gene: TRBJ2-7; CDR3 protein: ASSLLRTHYEQY
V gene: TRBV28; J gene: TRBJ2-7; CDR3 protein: ASSGGGTQWYEQY
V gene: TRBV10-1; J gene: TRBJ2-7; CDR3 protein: ASSDRGLAGGPIREQY
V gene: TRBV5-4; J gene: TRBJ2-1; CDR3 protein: ASSPREPNNEQF
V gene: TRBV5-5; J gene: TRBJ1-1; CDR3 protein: ASSPGGLGGWITEAF
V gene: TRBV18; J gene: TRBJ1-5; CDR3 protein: ASSPLAGSNQPQH
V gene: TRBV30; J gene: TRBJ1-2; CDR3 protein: AWSPPRAIPFLGYT
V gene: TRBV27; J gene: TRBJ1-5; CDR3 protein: AKGQADLNQPQH
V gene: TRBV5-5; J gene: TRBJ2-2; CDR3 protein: ASSLAGGTGELF
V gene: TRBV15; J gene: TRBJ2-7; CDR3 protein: ATSRDLRGSYEQY
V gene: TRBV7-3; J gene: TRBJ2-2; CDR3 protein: ASSLSPGVAAGELF
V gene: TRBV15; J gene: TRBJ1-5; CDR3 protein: ATSRAWPGTVSRGNQPQH
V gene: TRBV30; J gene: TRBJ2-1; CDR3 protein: AWSVGPRGGRGNEQF
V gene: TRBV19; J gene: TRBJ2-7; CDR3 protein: ASSGIDRYEQY
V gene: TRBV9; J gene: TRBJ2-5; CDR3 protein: ASSLGTSVGETQY
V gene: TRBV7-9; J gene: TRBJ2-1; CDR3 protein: ASSLLAGGNEQF
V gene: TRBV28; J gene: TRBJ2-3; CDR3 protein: ASGPTPLTDTQY